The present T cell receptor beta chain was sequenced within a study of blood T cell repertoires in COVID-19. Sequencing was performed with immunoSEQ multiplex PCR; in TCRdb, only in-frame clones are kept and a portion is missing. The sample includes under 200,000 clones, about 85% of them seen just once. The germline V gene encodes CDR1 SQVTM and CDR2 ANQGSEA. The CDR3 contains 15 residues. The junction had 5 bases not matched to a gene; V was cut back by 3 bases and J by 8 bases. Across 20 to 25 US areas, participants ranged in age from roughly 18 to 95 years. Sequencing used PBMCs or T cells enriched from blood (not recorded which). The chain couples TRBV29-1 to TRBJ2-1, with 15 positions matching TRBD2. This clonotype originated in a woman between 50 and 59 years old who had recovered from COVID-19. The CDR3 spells CSVEAGLAGGHEQFF. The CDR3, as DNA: TGCAGCGTTGAGGCGGGACTAGCGGGAGGCCATGAGCAGTTCTTC.